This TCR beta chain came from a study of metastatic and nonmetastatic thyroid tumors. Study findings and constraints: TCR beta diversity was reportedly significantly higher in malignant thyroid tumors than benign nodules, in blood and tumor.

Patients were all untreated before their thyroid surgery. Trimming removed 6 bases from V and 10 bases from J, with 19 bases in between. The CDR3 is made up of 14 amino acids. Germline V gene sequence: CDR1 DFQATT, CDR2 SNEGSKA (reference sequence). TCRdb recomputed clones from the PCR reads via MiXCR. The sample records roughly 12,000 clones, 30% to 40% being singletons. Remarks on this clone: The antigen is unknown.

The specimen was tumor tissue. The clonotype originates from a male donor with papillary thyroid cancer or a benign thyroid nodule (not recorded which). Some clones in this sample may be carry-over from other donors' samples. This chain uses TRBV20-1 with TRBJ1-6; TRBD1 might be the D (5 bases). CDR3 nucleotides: TGCAGTGCCACAAGCCGCCGCACAGGCTCACCCCTCCACTTT. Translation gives CSATSRRTGSPLHF.